One and the same sample provided the 25 T cell receptor beta chains below, sequenced in a study of cytomegalovirus exposure and HLA in healthy donors. Clones were sequenced by immunoSEQ multiplex PCR, and TCRdb holds only the in-frame ones, with some missing. The sample has about 170,000 clones, roughly nine tenths seen once. Sequenced sample: PBMCs. The receptors come from a young woman in good health and CMV-seronegative.

V and J are TRBV7-9 and TRBJ2-1; a weak D match, TRBD2 (6 bases). Germline V gene lookup returns CDR1 SEHNR and CDR2 FQNEAQ (reference sequence). V was trimmed by 1 base and J by 6 bases, leaving 10 bases between them. The CDR3 consists of 14 residues. In DNA form, the CDR3 reads TGTGCCAGCAGCTTAGAACTAGCTGCCAATGAGCAGTTCTTC. As protein: CASSLELAANEQFF.

The rearrangement joins TRBV6-5 to TRBJ2-7; D is unclear. V was clipped by 5 bases and J by 3 bases, with 11 bases between them. This CDR3 contains 13 residues. CDR1 is MNHEY, CDR2 SVGAGI, per germline. The CDR3 here is CASSPPGIYEQYF. DNA for the CDR3: TGTGCCAGCAGTCCCCCAGGCATCTACGAGCAGTACTTC.

Remarks on this clone: The sample contains more than one DNA sequence encoding this CDR3. This chain uses TRBV5-1 with TRBJ2-7; D gene uncertain. Germline CDR1 reads SGHRS; CDR2 reads YFSETQ. This CDR3 spans 13 amino acids. The germline V and J ends were trimmed by 0 bases and 2 bases, with 6 bases remaining between them. CDR3 in DNA: TGCGCCAGCAGCTTGGGCCCCGCCTACGAGCAGTACTTC. It is translated as CASSLGPAYEQYF.

This chain connects TRBV6-5 to TRBJ1-3; D is uncertain. V was trimmed by 0 bases and J by 4 bases, leaving 7 bases between them. The CDR3 runs 14 residues. Germline-derived CDR1 and CDR2 are MNHEY and SVGAGI. In DNA, the CDR3 is TGTGCCAGCAGTTACTCGCCAGGCGGAAACACCATATATTTT. Translation: CASSYSPGGNTIYF.

The CDR3 DNA sequence: TGCGCCAGCAGCCAAGATTCGCAGATCTACAATGAGCAGTTCTTC. As protein: CASSQDSQIYNEQFF. The chain uses TRBV4-3 and TRBJ2-1; D unresolved. V was trimmed by 0 bases and J by 3 bases, leaving 9 bases between them. This CDR3 has 15 amino acids. Germline values: CDR1 LGHNA, CDR2 YSLEER.

The J gene is TRBJ1-1, the V gene TRBV10-2, with D possibly matching TRBD1 (6 bases). Trimming took 6 bases from V and 6 from J, leaving 17 bases between them. CDR1 and CDR2 (germline): WSHSY, SAAADI. The CDR3 contains 14 residues. The CDR3 sequence is CASSLAGTISEAFF. In nucleotides, the CDR3 is TGCGCCAGCAGCCTGGCCGGGACAATTTCTGAAGCTTTCTTT.

The V call is TRBV27, the J call TRBJ2-7, with D tentatively TRBD1 or TRBD2 (5 bases each). V shed 8 bases and J shed 2 bases, with 13 bases lying between them. CDR1 is MNHEY and CDR2 is SMNVEV in the germline V gene (reference sequence). This CDR3 spans 13 amino acids. CDR3 coding DNA: TGTGCCAGCCGCAGGGACGGGGCCTACGAGCAGTACTTC. Translated, it gives CASRRDGAYEQYF.

V is TRBV29-1 and J is TRBJ1-1; D gene uncertain. Between the trimmed V and J ends, which lost 3 bases and 7 bases, there was a span of 15 bases. This CDR3 has 13 amino acids. CDR1 is SQVTM, CDR2 ANQGSEA, per germline. CDR3 protein: CSVDRSPTGEAFF. CDR3 sequence (DNA): TGCAGCGTTGATCGAAGTCCGACGGGTGAAGCTTTCTTT.

This clone was found once. CDR3 region: CASSYRVWEEQETQYF. In DNA, the CDR3 is TGTGCCAGCAGTTACCGAGTGTGGGAAGAACAAGAGACCCAGTACTTC. This chain connects TRBV6-6 to TRBJ2-5; the D is unclear. Looked up from germline, CDR1 is MNHNY and CDR2 is SVGAGI (reference sequence). This CDR3 is 16 amino acids long. Trimming took off 2 bases at V and 2 bases at J, with 15 bases between the two ends.

This chain links TRBV2 with TRBJ2-1; D ambiguous. This CDR3 comprises 15 residues. Trimming took off 2 bases at V and 3 bases at J, with 11 bases between the two ends. Germline assignment: CDR1 SNHLY and CDR2 FYNNEI. CDR3 protein: CASSENRVFYNEQFF. The CDR3 coding sequence is TGTGCCAGCAGTGAAAATAGGGTTTTCTACAATGAGCAGTTCTTC.

V usage is TRBV7-2 and J usage is TRBJ1-1; D is undetermined. The length of the CDR3 is 12 residues. Germline V lookup: CDR1 SGHTA, CDR2 FQGNSA. Trimming stripped 1 base from V and 10 bases from J, with 10 bases between. DNA for the CDR3: TGTGCCAGCAGCTTAGATGGGAGAAGAGCTTTCTTT. As protein: CASSLDGRRAFF. Full variable domain (rest looked up from reference TRBV7-2 and TRBJ1-1): GAGVSQSPSNKVTEKGKDVELRCDPISGHTALYWYRQSLGQGLEFLIYFQGNSAPDKSGLPSDRFSAERTGGSVSTLTIQRTQQEDSAVYLCASSLDGRRAFFGQGTRLTVV.

A single count supports this clone. Other DNA sequences from this sample encode an identical CDR3 as well. This chain uses TRBV7-2 with TRBJ1-2, with D perhaps TRBD1 (5 bases). The germline V gene encodes CDR1 SGHTA and CDR2 FQGNSA. Trimming removed 1 base at V and 5 bases at J, with 5 bases between. The CDR3 consists of 12 residues. CDR3 residues: CASSLGGYGYTF. For the CDR3, the DNA is TGTGCCAGCAGCTTAGGGGGGTATGGCTACACCTTC.

The chain employs TRBV10-3 and TRBJ2-1; 10 nucleotides line up with TRBD2. With V trimmed by 6 bases and J by 5 bases, 10 bases remained unmatched. Per germline, CDR1 ENHRY and CDR2 SYGVKD. CDR3 length: 16 amino acids. CDR3 sequence: CAISEPITSGNNEQFF. In DNA, the CDR3 is TGTGCCATCAGCGAACCGATAACTAGCGGGAACAATGAGCAGTTCTTC.

The genes are TRBV7-9 and TRBJ2-7; D may be TRBD2 (5 bases). The CDR3 spans 13 residues. The ends were cut back, 3 bases at V and 3 bases at J, with 9 bases in the middle. Germline CDR1 and CDR2: SEHNR and FQNEAQ (reference sequence). This CDR3 reads CASSFPAGYEQYF. CDR3 in DNA: TGTGCCAGCAGCTTCCCCGCGGGCTACGAGCAGTACTTC.

The rearrangement links TRBV19 to TRBJ2-1, with 11 bases lining up with TRBD2. After removal of 5 bases from V and 5 bases from J, the junction contained 5 bases not matched to a gene. Germline V gene lookup returns CDR1 LNHDA and CDR2 SQIVND (reference sequence). CDR3 length equals 15 residues. CDR3 protein: CASSPSSGGHNEQFF. CDR3 nucleotides: TGTGCCAGTAGTCCCTCTAGCGGGGGGCACAATGAGCAGTTCTTC.

This clone has a handful of counts. The chain uses TRBV2 and TRBJ2-7; D is unclear. There are 12 residues in the CDR3. Trimming removed 8 bases from V and 1 base from J, with 9 bases in between. The germline V gene encodes CDR1 SNHLY and CDR2 FYNNEI. CDR3 residues: CASAGPSYEQYF. The CDR3 nucleotides are TGTGCCAGCGCCGGACCATCCTACGAGCAGTACTTC.

The chain is built from TRBV29-1 and TRBJ2-2; 9 bases are shared with TRBD2. The CDR3 is 15 residues long. CDR1 and CDR2 (germline): SQVTM, ANQGSEA. The trim removed 4 bases at V and 1 base at J, leaving 4 bases unmatched. The CDR3 DNA is TGCAGCGTTGGCCTAGCGGGACAGAACACCGGGGAGCTGTTTTTT. It codes for CSVGLAGQNTGELFF.

The V gene is TRBV5-5, the J gene TRBJ2-7, with a possible D match to TRBD2 (6 bases). This CDR3 spans 14 amino acids. V gave up 5 bases and J gave up 3 bases, with 15 bases separating them. Germline V lookup: CDR1 SGHKS, CDR2 YYEKEE (reference sequence). CDR3 nucleotides: TGTGCCAGCAGGTACGGGACGGGAGACTACGAGCAGTACTTC. It codes for CASRYGTGDYEQYF.

V and J are TRBV2 and TRBJ2-1; perhaps D is TRBD1 or TRBD2 (5 bases each). Trimming took 6 bases from V and 4 from J, leaving 13 bases between them. The CDR3 spans 14 residues. CDR1 SNHLY and CDR2 FYNNEI come from the germline V gene. The CDR3 region has the DNA TGTGCCAGCAGGGGGGAGACACATTACAATGAGCAGTTCTTC. This sequence encodes CASRGETHYNEQFF.

V gene TRBV4-3 combines with J gene TRBJ1-2; no clear D gene. Between the trimmed V and J ends, which lost 0 bases and 0 bases, there was a span of 5 bases. The CDR3 has 14 amino acids. The V gene's germline CDR1 is LGHNA and CDR2 YSLEER. CDR3 region: CASSQELSNYGYTF. The CDR3 region has the DNA TGCGCCAGCAGCCAAGAGCTGTCTAACTATGGCTACACCTTC.

This clone was observed a handful of times. This chain joins TRBV27 and TRBJ1-5; no definite D call. This CDR3 spans 11 amino acids. The germline V gene has CDR1 MNHEY and CDR2 SMNVEV (reference sequence). V dropped 7 bases and J dropped 1 base, with 2 bases sitting between them. This CDR3 is CASTSNQPQHF. The CDR3 bases are TGTGCCAGCACGAGCAATCAGCCCCAGCATTTT.

J is TRBJ1-4 and V is TRBV4-2, with TRBD1 as a possible D gene (5 bases). The CDR3 length is 17 residues. V was pared by 2 bases and J by 3 bases, with 16 bases between. CDR1 is LGHNA and CDR2 is YNFKEQ in the germline V gene. The CDR3, as DNA: TGTGCCAGCAGCCAATCCGGTCCAGGGAGCGCTAATGAAAAACTGTTTTTT. Translated, it gives CASSQSGPGSANEKLFF.

This clone was counted a few times. The chain has TRBV27 and TRBJ2-7; the D gene could be TRBD1 or TRBD2 (6 bases each). The CDR3 sequence is 15 residues long. The germline V and J ends were trimmed by 6 bases and 0 bases, with 15 bases remaining between them. The germline V gene encodes CDR1 MNHEY and CDR2 SMNVEV (reference sequence). CDR3 protein: CASSLNRGPSYEQYF. The CDR3 DNA is TGTGCCAGCAGCTTAAACCGGGGGCCCTCCTACGAGCAGTACTTC.

The genes are TRBV11-1 and TRBJ2-1; D may be TRBD2 (5 bases). The V gene lost 2 bases and the J gene lost 7 bases, with 15 bases spanning the gap. Germline CDR1 SGHAT, CDR2 FQDESV (reference sequence). The CDR3 consists of 15 residues. The CDR3 loop is CASSLLLGAVNEQFF. CDR3 bases: TGTGCCAGCAGCTTACTTCTGGGAGCGGTTAATGAGCAGTTCTTC.

This clone was detected only a few times. The rearrangement joins TRBV7-8 to TRBJ2-7; D is ambiguous. The CDR3 length is 12 residues. Germline assignment: CDR1 SGHVS and CDR2 FQNEAQ. V was shortened by 4 bases and J by 7 bases, with 11 bases between the two germline ends. The CDR3 nucleotides are TGTGCCAGCAGCTATACTGGGGATGAGCAGTACTTC. Translation: CASSYTGDEQYF.